The rows below give T cell receptor beta chains drawn from one sample of a study of cytomegalovirus exposure and HLA in healthy donors. Repertoires were generated with immunoSEQ multiplex PCR, while TCRdb's copy carries only in-frame clones and drops some. This sample has about 200,000 clones, with roughly 84% found just once. Sequencing input: PBMCs. The receptors stem from a woman between 18 and 30 years old in good health and CMV-seropositive. CDR3s leave out the opening cysteine and the closing phenylalanine or tryptophan. Not all rows give a size; the values are once, few, many and, for expanded clones, a class.

clone size	V gene	J gene	CDR3 protein
-	TRBV5-1	TRBJ2-6	ASSPTGGLSGANVLT
-	TRBV7-9	TRBJ1-5	ASSLVGEPNQPQH
-	TRBV27	TRBJ2-2	ASSFILAAPGELF
-	TRBV10-1	TRBJ1-2	ASSESSTGTAGGYT
-	TRBV28	TRBJ2-7	ASRQIGFSYEQY
-	TRBV5-1	TRBJ2-7	ASSLGPGNEQY
-	TRBV19	TRBJ2-7	ASSIERDSYEQY
-	TRBV2	TRBJ2-5	ASGTRGGTQY
-	TRBV7-3	TRBJ1-1	ASSPTRDTEAF
-	TRBV6-5	TRBJ1-2	ASSYSAARGPYGYT
few	TRBV28	TRBJ2-4	ASNLDGRGGNIQY
many	TRBV19	TRBJ2-7	ASSIREGEQY
-	TRBV6-1	TRBJ2-1	ASSEDTRSSYNEQF
-	TRBV7-7	TRBJ1-1	ASSSPAPGEAF
-	TRBV6-5	TRBJ1-3	ASSYSRGSSGNTIY
-	TRBV19	TRBJ1-5	ASSGQGLNQPQH
-	TRBV5-5	TRBJ2-5	ASSFGTSGIGSQETQY
few	TRBV19	TRBJ1-2	ASSYPGVDYGYT
-	TRBV7-8	TRBJ1-3	ASSFGQGNTIY
-	TRBV7-2	TRBJ2-7	ASSLAPQGNLYEQY
-	TRBV16	TRBJ2-1	ASSQSISGRALEQF
-	TRBV6-5	TRBJ2-1	ASSRDSPERNEQF
-	TRBV19	TRBJ2-7	ASSIPLRSGGIYEQY
-	TRBV2	TRBJ1-4	ASSWDRGREKLF
-	TRBV30	TRBJ1-1	AWSQGVEQTEAF